The present T cell receptor (beta chain) was sequenced within a study of beta chain features in type 1 diabetes. Notes on this clone: The antigen is unknown.

Trimming cost V 2 bases and J 8 bases; bases outside gene matches: 12. Germline V CDR1 and CDR2: SGHRS, YFSETQ. The CDR3 runs to 16 residues. The authors reverse transcribed all of the isolated RNA, so sequencing captured expressed TCRB transcripts. Measured with immunoSEQ multiplex PCR; TCRdb has only the in-frame clones, and not every one. The data contain about 660,000 clones, around an eighth of them singletons. Study observations and caveats: A potential PCR bias toward shorter templates would be equal in patient and control samples. All four CD4+ subsets of Type 1 diabetes patients contained TCRB CDR3s that were moderately but significantly shorter.

The clonotype comes from a man aged 18-30 years with type 1 diabetes. The chain carries TRBV5-1 and TRBJ2-1; the match to TRBD2 covers 8 bases. The specimen was naive CD4+ T cells from blood. This CDR3 reads CASSLVLTGGLDEQFF. CDR3 DNA: TGCGCCAGCAGCTTAGTGTTAACGGGAGGGCTCGATGAGCAGTTCTTC.